Detailed here is one TCR beta chain. Its specificity is unknown. Cells designated naive CD8 were CD45RO-negative and were positively selected for CCR7, with terminally differentiated effector memory CD45RA+ cells excluded. These data come from a study of shared clonotypes between healthy human individuals. The CDR3 is 15 residues long. In germline, CDR1 is SGHRS, CDR2 YFSETQ. V was shortened by 5 bases and J by 1 base, with 16 bases between the two germline ends. General study points: The authors expected sequencing depth to affect clonotype sharing among donors.

For every subset, genomic DNA was evenly distributed across several immunoSEQ plates. Here immunoSEQ multiplex PCR was the method, and the copy in TCRdb shows in-frame clones only, minus some. The sample lists 630,000 or so clones, about 98% seen once, with 0.3% in the top ten. The sequence was collected from a man younger than 40 in good health. Material for sequencing was naive CD8+ T cells sorted from blood. The V gene is TRBV5-1, the J gene TRBJ2-7, with a tentative D call TRBD1 (6 bases). DNA of the CDR3: TGCGCCAGCAGTTCTGGGGACAACCTTTCCTACGAGCAGTACTTC. Translated: CASSSGDNLSYEQYF.